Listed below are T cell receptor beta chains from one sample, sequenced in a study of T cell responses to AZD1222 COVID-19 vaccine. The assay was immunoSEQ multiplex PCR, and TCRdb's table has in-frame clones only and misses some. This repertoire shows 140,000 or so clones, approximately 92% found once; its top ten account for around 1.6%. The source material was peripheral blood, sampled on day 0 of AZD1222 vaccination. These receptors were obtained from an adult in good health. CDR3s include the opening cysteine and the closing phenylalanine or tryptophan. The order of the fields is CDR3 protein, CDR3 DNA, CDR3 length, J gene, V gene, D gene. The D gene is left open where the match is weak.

CDR3: CASSRTGNEQFF; DNA: TGTGCCAGCAGTCGGACAGGCAATGAGCAGTTCTTC; length: 12; J: TRBJ2-1; V: TRBV7-3; D: TRBD1
CDR3: CASSLLRQGARGYGYTF; DNA: TGTGCCAGCAGTTTATTAAGACAGGGGGCGCGCGGCTATGGCTACACCTTC; length: 17; J: TRBJ1-2; V: TRBV28; D: TRBD1
CDR3: CASTGITYEQYF; DNA: TGTGCCAGCACTGGGATTACCTACGAGCAGTACTTC; length: 12; J: TRBJ2-7; V: TRBV28; D: -
CDR3: CASSPWDRGETQYF; DNA: TGTGCCAGCAGCCCCTGGGACAGGGGGGAGACCCAGTACTTC; length: 14; J: TRBJ2-5; V: TRBV9; D: TRBD1
CDR3: CASSLRQGDRYGYTF; DNA: TGTGCCAGCAGCCTTAGACAGGGGGACCGATATGGCTACACCTTC; length: 15; J: TRBJ1-2; V: TRBV27; D: TRBD1
CDR3: CASSQDGGDLDEQYF; DNA: TGTGCCAGCAGCCAAGATGGCGGGGATTTGGACGAGCAGTACTTC; length: 15; J: TRBJ2-7; V: TRBV3-1/TRBV3-2; D: -
CDR3: CAEGTMVGEQYF; DNA: TGTGCCGAAGGGACTATGGTGGGCGAGCAGTACTTC; length: 12; J: TRBJ2-7; V: TRBV2; D: TRBD2
CDR3: CASSQEDLNTGELFF; DNA: TGTGCCAGCAGCCAAGAGGACCTGAACACCGGGGAGCTGTTTTTT; length: 15; J: TRBJ2-2; V: TRBV3-1/TRBV3-2; D: -
CDR3: CASGLGQNYGYTF; DNA: TGTGCCAGCGGACTGGGACAGAACTATGGCTACACCTTC; length: 13; J: TRBJ1-2; V: TRBV27; D: TRBD1
CDR3: CASKEGVSYNEQFF; DNA: TGTGCCAGCAAGGAAGGAGTTTCCTACAATGAGCAGTTCTTC; length: 14; J: TRBJ2-1; V: TRBV28; D: -
CDR3: CASNHRGRAYEQYF; DNA: TGTGCCAGCAACCACAGGGGTAGGGCCTACGAGCAGTACTTC; length: 14; J: TRBJ2-7; V: TRBV14; D: TRBD1
CDR3: CATSRNTGGAGEKLFF; DNA: TGTGCCACCAGCAGGAATACAGGGGGCGCGGGTGAAAAACTGTTTTTT; length: 16; J: TRBJ1-4; V: TRBV15; D: TRBD1
CDR3: CASSNQGSHTEAFF; DNA: TGTGCCAGTAGTAATCAGGGGAGTCACACTGAAGCTTTCTTT; length: 14; J: TRBJ1-1; V: TRBV19; D: -
CDR3: CASSRQGNPLQPQHF; DNA: TGTGCCAGCAGTAGACAGGGCAACCCCCTACAGCCCCAGCATTTT; length: 15; J: TRBJ1-5; V: TRBV27; D: TRBD1